These 32 T cell receptor gamma chains came from one sample sequenced in a study of gamma-delta chains in newborns, infants, children. TCRdb re-called the reads through CATT. The sample shows hundreds of gamma-chain clones, 46% of them seen only once. Source material: blood. These TCRs come from a child who was a newborn, infant or young child, either healthy, febrile or measles-vaccinated (not recorded which).

Relative to its sample, this clone is large. The same CDR3 arises from other DNA sequences in this sample as well. The V call is TRGV9, the J call TRGJP. Per the germline V gene, CDR1 is GITISATS and CDR2 is ISYDGTV (reference sequence). The CDR3 sequence is 16 residues long. Losses at the gene ends were 3 bases for V and 3 bases for J; bases not matched to a gene: 2. The CDR3 DNA reads as TGTGCCTTGTGGGAGACGCAAGAGTTGGGCAAAAAAATCAAGGTATTT. This encodes CALWETQELGKKIKVF.

On this clone: This could be a read error, since a much larger clone is one nucleotide away. The chain carries TRGV9 and TRGJP. TCRdb offers no J gene call, so here the DNA was matched to germline to obtain one. Germline loops: CDR1 GITISATS, CDR2 ISYDGTV (reference sequence). The CDR3 extends over 15 amino acids. The CDR3 reads CAMWEVKLGKKIKVF. CDR3 in DNA: TGTGCCATGTGGGAGGTAAAGTTGGGCAAAAAAATCAAGGTATTT.

Details on this clone: A read error is likely here: a far larger clone is one base away. Other DNA sequences from this sample encode an identical CDR3 as well. TRGV9 is the V gene, and the J gene was not called. This CDR3 contains 15 residues. From germline, CDR1 is GITISATS and CDR2 ISYDGTV (reference sequence). CDR3 coding DNA: TGTGCCTTGTGGGAGGTGGAGTTGGGCAAAAAAATCAAGGTTTTT. It codes for CALWEVELGKKIKVF.

This clone was found a few times. At one end the junction does not follow the germline gene, possibly because of a read error. The chain uses TRGV3 and TRGJ1 or TRGJ2. Germline V gene lookup returns CDR1 VTNTFY and CDR2 YDVSTARD (reference sequence). CDR3 size: 13 residues. CDR3 in DNA: TGTGCCACCTGGGACGAGAATTATTATAAGAAACTCTTC. It codes for CATWDENYYKKLF.

This clone occurred a few times. Sequence at one end of the junction differs from germline and may be a read error. The chain is built from TRGV9 and TRGJP. The J gene, absent from TCRdb, was called here by matching the DNA to germline. Germline CDR1 reads GITISATS; CDR2 reads ISYDGTV (reference sequence). The CDR3 spans 16 residues. Here the CDR3 DNA reads TGTGCATTGTGGGAGTTTCAAGAGTTGGGCAAAAAAATCAAGGTATTT. Translating gives CALWEFQELGKKIKVF.

Relative to its sample, this clone is large (0.1 to 1%). The V gene is TRGV8, the J gene TRGJP1. CDR3 length: 13 residues. V trimming: 1 base; J trimming: 9 bases; junction bases outside the gene matches: 5. Germline-derived CDR1 and CDR2 are VENAVY and YDSYNSRV. CDR3 bases: TGTGCCACCTGGGATAGTCAGAGTTGGTTCAAGATATTT. Translated: CATWDSQSWFKIF.

Worth noting for this clone: A read error may be the cause here, since a much bigger clone is one base away. This same CDR3 is encoded by further DNA sequences in the sample. The genes are TRGV9 and TRGJP. TCRdb offers no J gene call, so here the DNA was matched to germline to obtain one. The CDR3 has 17 amino acids. Germline V CDR1 and CDR2: GITISATS, ISYDGTV (reference sequence). CDR3 residues: CALWEAVQELGKKIKVF. DNA for the CDR3: TGTGCCTTGTGGGAGGCCGTTCAAGAGTTGGGTAAAAAAATCAAGGTATTT.

This clone is labeled large. The same CDR3 arises from other DNA sequences in this sample as well. The chain carries TRGV9 and TRGJP. Trimming removed 0 bases from V and 7 bases from J; junction bases left unmatched: 3. There are 16 residues in the CDR3. Germline V CDR1 and CDR2: GITISATS, ISYDGTV (reference sequence). For the CDR3, the DNA is TGTGCCTTGTGGGAGGTGCGGGAGTTGGGCAAAAAAATCAAGGTATTT. Protein: CALWEVRELGKKIKVF.

This clone was seen once. Other DNA sequences in this sample translate to the same CDR3. The J gene has no call, while the V gene is TRGV9. The CDR3 has 11 residues. CDR1 and CDR2 from the germline V gene are GITISATS and ISYDGTV (reference sequence). CDR3: CAVWEVNKKLF. The CDR3 DNA reads as TGTGCCGTGTGGGAGGTGAATAAGAAACTATTT.

Comment on this clone: No DNA is shown, since the ends of the CDR3 on it are uncertain; the CDR3 is the one TCRdb lists. The V gene was identified as TRGV9, while no J gene was called. The CDR3 is 24 amino acids in total, end residues counted. The germline gives CDR1 GITISATS, CDR2 ISYDGTV (reference sequence). The CDR3 is CACDYWGSSWDTRQMFFGTGIKLF.

This clone qualifies as large. The same CDR3 arises from other DNA sequences in this sample as well. The chain has TRGV9 and TRGJP. Germline matching of the DNA provided the J gene here, since TCRdb leaves it blank. CDR1 and CDR2 (germline): GITISATS, ISYDGTV (reference sequence). The V and J ends lost 3 bases and 6 bases, in that order; junction bases with no gene match: 8. The CDR3 covers 17 residues. In DNA, the CDR3 is TGTGCCTTGTGGGAGATAATGGCAGAGTTGGGCAAAAAAATCAAGGTATTT. As protein: CALWEIMAELGKKIKVF.

J gene calling gave no result, while the V gene is TRGV9. Looked up from germline, CDR1 is GITISATS and CDR2 is ISYDGTV (reference sequence). CDR3 length: 11 amino acids. Written as DNA, the CDR3 is TGTGCCGTGTGGGAGATGAAAAACAAACTATTT. It yields the protein CAVWEMKNKLF.

In this sample, this clone is large. With a far larger clone one base away, a read error is the likely cause. V is TRGV9 and J is TRGJP. The length of the CDR3 is 16 residues. Per the germline V gene, CDR1 is GITISATS and CDR2 is ISYDGTV (reference sequence). CDR3 coding DNA: TGTGCCTTGTGGGGGGTGCAAGAGTTGGGCAAAAAAATCAAGGTATTT. It is translated as CALWGVQELGKKIKVF.

Concerning this clone: This could be a read error, since a much larger clone is one nucleotide away. The CDR3, as DNA: TGTGCCTTGTGGGAGGTGCAGGGGGAGTTGGGCAAAAAAATCGAGGTATTT. It is translated as CALWEVQGELGKKIEVF. The V gene is TRGV9, but the J gene lacks a call. Germline assignment: CDR1 GITISATS and CDR2 ISYDGTV (reference sequence). This CDR3 has 17 amino acids.

In its sample, this clone is large. A read error is the likely source, as a far larger clone sits one nucleotide away. The rearrangement joins TRGV9 to TRGJP. CDR1 and CDR2 from the germline V gene are GITISATS and ISYDGTV (reference sequence). Germline trimming cut 2 bases from V and 3 bases from J; bases unmatched to any gene: 1. CDR3 length: 16 residues. As DNA, the CDR3 is TGTGCCTTGTGGGAGGAGCAAGAGTTGGGCAAAAAAATCAAGGTATTT. Translated: CALWEEQELGKKIKVF.

V usage is TRGV9 and J usage is TRGJP. The J gene comes from matching the DNA to germline here; TCRdb lacks it. Trimming cost V 3 bases and J 11 bases; bases outside gene matches: 10. This CDR3 spans 16 amino acids. The V gene's germline CDR1 is GITISATS and CDR2 ISYDGTV (reference sequence). CDR3 residues: CALWEPFELGKKIKVF. CDR3 DNA sequence: TGTGCCTTGTGGGAGCCCTTCGAACTGGGCAAAAAAATCAAGGTATTT.

This clone is large within its sample. This CDR3 is CALWESGQNKKLF. The CDR3 bases are TGTGCCTTGTGGGAGTCTGGTCAGAATAAGAAACTCTTT. This sequence joins TRGV9 and TRGJ1 or TRGJ2. Germline CDR1 and CDR2: GITISATS and ISYDGTV (reference sequence). CDR3 length equals 13 residues. With 3 bases clipped from V and 8 bases from J, the junction kept 10 bases outside the gene matches.

No V gene was called, and the J gene is TRGJP. The CDR3 sequence is 17 residues long. The CDR3: CALCEVEQELGKKIKVF. In DNA form, the CDR3 reads TGTGCCCTGTGTGAGGTGGAACAAGAGTTGGGCAAAAAAATCAAGGTATTT.

This clone is categorized as large. This chain links TRGV9 with TRGJP. Germline CDR1 GITISATS, CDR2 ISYDGTV (reference sequence). V was pared by 2 bases and J by 4 bases, with 2 bases of the junction left unmatched. This CDR3 has 16 residues. The DNA of the CDR3 is TGTGCCTTGTGGGAGGGTCAAGAGTTGGGCAAAAAAATCAAGGTATTT. Protein sequence: CALWEGQELGKKIKVF.

By share of the sample, this clone is large. The sample holds other DNA sequences that translate to the same CDR3. V usage is TRGV9 and J usage is TRGJP. The germline V gene has CDR1 GITISATS and CDR2 ISYDGTV (reference sequence). There are 16 residues in the CDR3. V was clipped by 1 base and J by 5 bases; unmatched bases: 2. CDR3 bases: TGTGCCTTGTGGGAGGTAAAAGAGTTGGGCAAAAAAATCAAGGTATTT. Translating it yields CALWEVKELGKKIKVF.

The V gene corresponds to TRGV9; no J gene was called. CDR3 length: 18 residues. CDR1 is GITISATS, CDR2 ISYDGTV, per germline (reference sequence). In DNA, the CDR3 is TGTGCCTTGTGGGAGGTGCTTGGTAGGGAGTTGGGCAAAAAAATCATGGTATTT. It encodes CALWEVLGRELGKKIMVF.

Turning to this clone: This sequence may be a read error, since a much larger clone differs from it by one base. V usage is TRGV9 and J usage is TRGJP. Here the J gene was assigned by germline matching of the DNA, as TCRdb has none. J gave up 5 bases and V 5 bases, and 9 bases lay outside the gene matches. This CDR3 comprises 17 residues. Germline V lookup: CDR1 GITISATS, CDR2 ISYDGTV (reference sequence). This chain's CDR3 is CALWVGTEELGKKIKVF. CDR3 DNA: TGTGCCTTGTGGGTGGGCACGGAAGAGTTGGGCAAAAAAATCAAGGTATTT.

Points on this clone: A much larger clone is a single base away; this may be a read error. V usage is TRGV9 and J usage is TRGJ1 or TRGJ2. TCRdb records no J gene; here it was assigned by comparing the DNA to germline. The CDR3 spans 12 residues. CDR1 and CDR2 from the germline V gene are GITISATS and ISYDGTV (reference sequence). The CDR3 here is CASWENYYKKLF. CDR3 coding DNA: TGTGCCTCGTGGGAGAATTATTATAAGAAACTCTTT.

The CDR3 DNA sequence: TGTGCCTTGTGGGAGTCGCAAGAGGTGGGCAAAAAAAAAATCAAGGTATTT. Its protein product is CALWESQEVGKKKIKVF. The chain is built from TRGV9 and TRGJP. The J gene, missing from TCRdb, was assigned here through DNA to germline matching. Germline V gene lookup returns CDR1 GITISATS and CDR2 ISYDGTV (reference sequence). The CDR3 runs 17 residues. V lost 3 bases and J lost 16; bases outside the gene matches: 18.

This clone was seen a few times. The rearrangement uses TRGV9 and TRGJP. Germline V gene sequence: CDR1 GITISATS, CDR2 ISYDGTV (reference sequence). V was pared by 12 bases and J by 9 bases, with 8 bases of the junction left unmatched. The CDR3 totals 13 residues. CDR3 DNA sequence: TGTGCCCTGAAAGGGTTGGGCAAAAAAATCAAGGTATTT. As protein: CALKGLGKKIKVF.

This clone qualifies as large. A far more abundant clone sits one base away, making this likely a read error. The same CDR3 also results from other DNA sequences found in this sample. The V call is TRGV9, the J call TRGJP. Unmatched junction bases numbered 2, after V lost 3 bases and J lost 3 bases. The CDR3 spans 16 residues. Germline V gives CDR1 GITISATS, CDR2 ISYDGTV (reference sequence). The CDR3 region has the DNA TGTGCCTTGTGGGAGCTGCAAGAGTTGGGCAAAAAAATCAAGGTATTT. This gives the protein CALWELQELGKKIKVF.

This clone appeared a few times. The translated DNA and TCRdb's protein are not identical at residue 4; the protein here was translated from the DNA. The V gene is TRGV9, the J gene TRGJP. TCRdb is silent on the J gene; assignment here came from matching the DNA to germline. This CDR3 has 16 residues. From germline, CDR1 is GITISATS and CDR2 ISYDGTV (reference sequence). The CDR3 protein is CALREGGELGKKIKVF. Written as DNA, the CDR3 is TGTGCCTTGCGGGAGGGCGGCGAGTTGGGCAAAAAAATCAAGGTATTT.

About this clone: A much larger clone differs by one base, so this may be a read error. Other nucleotide sequences in the sample specify the same CDR3. The rearrangement uses TRGV9 and TRGJP. TCRdb leaves out the J gene; it was filled in here by matching the DNA to germline. This CDR3 is built from 15 residues. Germline V gene lookup returns CDR1 GITISATS and CDR2 ISYDGTV (reference sequence). In DNA, the CDR3 is TGTGCCCTGTGGGAGGTAAAGTTGGGCAAAAAAATCAAGGTATTT. It is translated as CALWEVKLGKKIKVF.

Comments on this clone: A much larger clonotype is one base distant, so this may be a read error. The chain has TRGV9 and TRGJP. No J gene is reported in TCRdb; it was inferred here by comparing the DNA with germline. This CDR3 has 17 residues. CDR1 and CDR2 from the germline V gene are GITISATS and ISYDGTV (reference sequence). The DNA of the CDR3 is TGTGCCGTGTGGGAGGTGCAACAAGAGTTGGGCAAAAAAATCAAGGTATTT. It specifies CAVWEVQQELGKKIKVF.

Details on this clone: A read error may be the cause here, since a much bigger clone is one base away. This sample also contains other DNA sequences that code for the same CDR3. The chain recombines TRGV9 with TRGJP1. In the absence of a J gene in TCRdb, the DNA was matched to germline to assign it here. Germline V lookup: CDR1 GITISATS, CDR2 ISYDGTV (reference sequence). The CDR3 runs 15 residues. The CDR3 region is CALWEVTTTGWLKIF. CDR3 coding DNA: TGTGCCTTGTGGGAGGTGACGACCACTGGTTGGCTCAAGATATTT.

This chain joins TRGV9 and TRGJ1 or TRGJ2. Here the J gene was assigned by germline matching of the DNA, as TCRdb has none. This CDR3 has 11 residues. Germline CDR1 reads GITISATS; CDR2 reads ISYDGTV (reference sequence). V gave up 9 bases and J gave up 8 bases; unmatched junction bases: 10. The CDR3 region has the DNA TGTGCCTTGGGTGAGGTGGATAAGAAACTCTTT. Its protein is CALGEVDKKLF.

The rearrangement links TRGV9 to TRGJP. No J gene was available from TCRdb, and it was assigned here by a germline match of the DNA. The CDR3 loop spans 17 amino acids. V lost 3 bases and J lost 16; bases outside the gene matches: 18. The germline CDR1 and CDR2 sequences are GITISATS and ISYDGTV (reference sequence). CDR3 sequence: CALWESQELGKKKIKVF. DNA of the CDR3: TGTGCCTTGTGGGAGTCGCAAGAGTTGGGCAAAAAAAAAATCAAGGTATTT.